The rows below give T cell receptor beta chains drawn from one sample of a study of T cells in Graves' hyperthyroidism and ophthalmopathy. Each CDR3 protein is one row after TCRdb ran MiXCR on the multiplex PCR reads. The sample consists of 300,000 to 500,000 distinct CDR3 sequences, over 13% of them appearing once. Sequences were obtained from blood. These TCRs come from a man between 45 and 60 years old with Graves' ophthalmopathy. The CDR3 runs from the conserved cysteine through the conserved F or W. D genes are given only for firm matches. Clone size is stated in some rows and not others, as once, few, many or a class when expanded.

.	TRBV5-1	TRBJ1-1	TRBD1	CASSPSGQQSTEAFF	TGCGCCAGCAGCCCCTCGGGACAGCAGAGCACTGAAGCTTTCTTT
many	TRBV18	TRBJ2-3	TRBD2	CASSLGIAGGTDTQYF	TGTGCCAGCTCACTGGGGATAGCGGGAGGCACAGATACGCAGTATTTT
many	TRBV27	TRBJ2-7	TRBD2	CASSPRVGVAGVPQNNYEQYF	TGTGCCAGCAGTCCCCGAGTTGGGGTAGCGGGAGTTCCCCAAAACAACTACGAGCAGTACTTC
few	TRBV2	TRBJ1-2	.	CASSEGGRFGYTF	TGTGCCAGCAGTGAAGGGGGGCGTTTTGGCTACACCTTC
many	TRBV28	TRBJ2-2	TRBD1	CATNPRGHTGELFF	TGTGCCACCAACCCAAGGGGGCACACCGGGGAGCTGTTTTTT
many	TRBV5-5	TRBJ2-3	.	CASSLTVNQSPPDTQYF	TGTGCCAGCAGCTTGACGGTCAATCAAAGTCCCCCTGATACGCAGTATTTT
.	TRBV10-3	TRBJ1-2	.	CAIRNTGFYGYTF	TGTGCCATCAGAAACACAGGGTTCTATGGCTACACCTTC
many	TRBV3-1	TRBJ2-2	.	CASSRVQDTGELFF	TGTGCCAGCAGCAGAGTACAGGACACCGGGGAGCTGTTTTTT
few	TRBV7-3	TRBJ2-3	TRBD1	CASSLSGTALDTQYF	TGTGCCAGCAGCTTATCCGGGACAGCTCTAGATACGCAGTATTTT
many	TRBV18	TRBJ1-5	.	CASSPPNFGQPQHF	TGTGCCAGCTCACCTCCTAATTTCGGTCAGCCCCAGCATTTT
many	TRBV6-5	TRBJ2-7	TRBD1	CASSYSGTGFFEQYF	TGTGCCAGCAGTTACTCCGGGACAGGGTTTTTCGAGCAGTACTTC
many	TRBV7-2	TRBJ1-5	TRBD1	CASSLEVNRGGNQPQHF	TGTGCCAGCAGCTTAGAGGTGAACAGGGGCGGCAATCAGCCCCAGCATTTT